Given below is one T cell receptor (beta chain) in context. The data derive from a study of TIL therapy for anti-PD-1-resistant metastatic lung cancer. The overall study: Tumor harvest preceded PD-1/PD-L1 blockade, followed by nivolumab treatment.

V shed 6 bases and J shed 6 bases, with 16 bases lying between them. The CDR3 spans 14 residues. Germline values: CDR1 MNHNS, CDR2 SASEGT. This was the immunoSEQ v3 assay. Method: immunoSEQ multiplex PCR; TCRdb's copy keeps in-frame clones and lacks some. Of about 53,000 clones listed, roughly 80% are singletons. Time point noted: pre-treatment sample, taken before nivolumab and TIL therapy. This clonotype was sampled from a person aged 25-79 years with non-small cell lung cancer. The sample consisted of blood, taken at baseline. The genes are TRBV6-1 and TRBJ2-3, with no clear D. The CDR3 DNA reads TGTGCCAGCAGCCCGGGTTCAACCCCTGATACGCAGTATTTT. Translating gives CASSPGSTPDTQYF.